The 31 T cell receptor beta chains reported below all come from one sample, sequenced in a study of T cell responses to AZD1222 COVID-19 vaccine. Assay used: immunoSEQ multiplex PCR; TCRdb lists only in-frame clones, some missing. The sample records 55,000 to 75,000 clones, about 88% being singletons. The sample consisted of peripheral blood, taken on day 0 of AZD1222 vaccination. The receptors were gathered from an adult in good health.

CDR3 bases: TGTGCCAGCAGGGTAGGACCTTACTATGGCTACACCTTC. Protein sequence: CASRVGPYYGYTF. This chain connects TRBV12-3 or TRBV12-4 to TRBJ1-2, with D hard to call. V lost 6 bases, J lost 3 bases, and 11 bases lay in between. The CDR3 loop spans 13 amino acids.

The chain combines TRBV5-1 with TRBJ2-3; a weak D match, TRBD1 (5 bases). V lost 7 bases and J lost 2, with 14 bases in between. From germline, CDR1 is SGHRS and CDR2 YFSETQ. CDR3 size: 14 residues. This chain's CDR3 is CASGRTLATDTQYF. CDR3 DNA: TGCGCCAGCGGCCGGACACTCGCCACAGATACGCAGTATTTT.

This sequence joins TRBV30 and TRBJ1-2, with 10 bases identical to TRBD1. The germline V gene encodes CDR1 GTSNPN and CDR2 SVGIG (reference sequence). This CDR3 spans 15 amino acids. Trimming took 2 bases from V and 4 from J; bases not matched to a gene: 7. As DNA, the CDR3 is TGTGCCTGGAGTAGGGGACAGGGGATCATCTATGGCTACACCTTC. Translated, it gives CAWSRGQGIIYGYTF. The complete variable domain, with remaining parts taken from reference TRBV30 and TRBJ1-2, reads SQTIHQWPATLVQPVGSPLSLECTVEGTSNPNLYWYRQAAGRGLQLLFYSVGIGQISSEVPQNLSASRPQDRQFILSSKKLLLSDSGFYLCAWSRGQGIIYGYTFGSGTRLTVV.

For this clone: The same CDR3 can be traced to other DNA sequences in this sample. This sequence joins TRBV9 and TRBJ1-3; perhaps TRBD1 as D (5 bases). The V end lost 1 base, the J end lost 0 bases, and 8 bases lay between the germline ends. Germline CDR1 and CDR2: SGDLS and YYNGEE. This CDR3 spans 15 amino acids. The CDR3 here is CASSVQGISGNTIYF. For the CDR3, the DNA is TGTGCCAGCAGCGTACAGGGAATCTCTGGAAACACCATATATTTT. Looking up the rest from reference TRBV9 and TRBJ1-3 gives the full variable domain: DSGVTQTPKHLITATGQRVTLRCSPRSGDLSVYWYQQSLDQGLQFLIQYYNGEERAKGNILERFSAQQFPDLHSELNLSSLELGDSALYFCASSVQGISGNTIYFGEGSWLTVV.

The CDR3 spells CASRPWTGDTDTQYF. In DNA, the CDR3 is TGTGCCAGCAGACCGTGGACAGGGGACACAGATACGCAGTATTTT. V usage is TRBV5-4 and J usage is TRBJ2-3; 9 nucleotides agree with TRBD1. J gave up 2 bases and V 5 bases, and 6 bases lay outside the gene matches. The CDR3 has 15 amino acids. Germline assignment: CDR1 SGHNT and CDR2 YYREEE (reference sequence).

This chain uses TRBV5-1 with TRBJ2-1, with TRBD2 matching over 12 bases. CDR1 is SGHRS and CDR2 is YFSETQ in the germline V gene. This CDR3 is 18 amino acids long. Trimming removed 4 bases from V and 8 bases from J; junction bases left unmatched: 16. Here the CDR3 reads CASSVQGSGLAGKDEQFF. CDR3 bases: TGCGCCAGCAGCGTGCAAGGTTCTGGACTAGCGGGAAAAGATGAGCAGTTCTTC.

The chain recombines TRBV29-1 with TRBJ2-1; no reliable D call. Germline CDR1 SQVTM, CDR2 ANQGSEA. The V end lost 2 bases, the J end lost 3 bases, and 17 bases lay between the germline ends. CDR3 length: 16 amino acids. Here the CDR3 reads CSVERRRTHLYNEQFF. The CDR3, as DNA: TGCAGCGTTGAAAGGCGGCGGACCCATCTCTACAATGAGCAGTTCTTC.

The CDR3 bases are TGTGCCAGCAGCCAAGACGCGGGGGGTGGAGATAATGAAAAACTGTTTTTT. This translates into CASSQDAGGGDNEKLFF. The chain recombines TRBV4-2 with TRBJ1-4; tentatively, D is TRBD1 (5 bases). This CDR3 spans 17 amino acids. Trimming pared 0 bases from V and 4 bases from J, leaving 15 bases between. Germline V gene lookup returns CDR1 LGHNA and CDR2 YNFKEQ.

The chain links TRBV4-2 to TRBJ2-5; 7 nucleotides line up with TRBD2. This CDR3 spans 13 amino acids. V lost 8 bases and J lost 4; bases outside the gene matches: 7. Per germline, CDR1 LGHNA and CDR2 YNFKEQ. CDR3: CASGRAGGETQYF. The DNA for the CDR3 is TGTGCCAGCGGGAGGGCCGGAGGAGAGACCCAGTACTTC.

This chain uses TRBV10-3 with TRBJ2-7; D unresolved. V lost 3 bases and J lost 2, with 2 bases in between. The CDR3 loop spans 11 amino acids. Germline lookup yields CDR1 ENHRY and CDR2 SYGVKD. CDR3 protein: CAISDPYEQYF. The DNA for the CDR3 is TGTGCCATCAGTGATCCCTACGAGCAGTACTTC.

The V call is TRBV21-1, the J call TRBJ1-5. TRBV21-1 is termed a pseudogene. The CDR3 spans 18 residues. The CDR3 region has the DNA TGTGCCAGCAGCCCATCCTCAGAAGGACCCAGCTCGTGTCAGCCCCAGCATTTT. Protein: CASSPSSEGPSSCQPQHF.

The V and J genes are TRBV14 and TRBJ2-7; 10 bases align to TRBD1. Germline V gene lookup returns CDR1 SGHDN and CDR2 FVKESK. The CDR3 sequence is 14 residues long. Unmatched junction bases numbered 5, after V lost 3 bases and J lost 6 bases. This chain's CDR3 is CASSHLGDRGEQYF. In DNA, the CDR3 is TGTGCCAGCAGCCATCTCGGGGACAGGGGCGAGCAGTACTTC. The complete variable domain, with remaining parts taken from reference TRBV14 and TRBJ2-7, reads EAGVTQFPSHSVIEKGQTVTLRCDPISGHDNLYWYRRVMGKEIKFLLHFVKESKQDESGMPNNRFLAERTGGTYSTLKVQPAELEDSGVYFCASSHLGDRGEQYFGPGTRLTVT.

This chain links TRBV7-9 with TRBJ1-4, with TRBD1 matching over 7 bases. The CDR3 runs to 16 residues. V gave up 2 bases and J gave up 7 bases; unmatched junction bases: 10. Germline CDR1 reads SEHNR; CDR2 reads FQNEAQ (reference sequence). The CDR3 reads CASSLTEGALSEKLFF. The CDR3 DNA sequence: TGTGCCAGCAGCTTAACTGAGGGGGCGCTTAGTGAAAAACTGTTTTTT.

The V gene is TRBV10-2, the J gene TRBJ1-1, with D possibly matching TRBD1 (6 bases). The length of the CDR3 is 13 residues. Germline CDR1 WSHSY, CDR2 SAAADI. V was shortened by 0 bases and J by 7 bases, with 9 bases between the two germline ends. Here the CDR3 reads CASSESRGDEAFF. CDR3 nucleotide sequence: TGCGCCAGCAGTGAGTCGAGGGGGGATGAAGCTTTCTTT.

A few counts support this clone. The chain employs TRBV24-1 and TRBJ1-5; D is unclear. There are 12 residues in the CDR3. Trimming pared 4 bases from V and 6 bases from J, leaving 6 bases between. Germline lookup yields CDR1 KGHDR and CDR2 SFDVKD. CDR3 in amino acids: CATSDPGQPQHF. CDR3 DNA sequence: TGTGCCACCAGTGACCCCGGTCAGCCCCAGCATTTT.

This chain links TRBV28 with TRBJ1-4; TRBD1 aligns across 8 bases. Unmatched junction bases numbered 13, after V lost 7 bases and J lost 6 bases. CDR3 size: 16 residues. Germline CDR1 is MDHEN and CDR2 is SYDVKM. The CDR3 DNA follows: TGTGCCAGCACTTTCCCCAAGACAGGGGCGCATGAAAAACTGTTTTTT. This gives the protein CASTFPKTGAHEKLFF.

The rearrangement links TRBV10-2 to TRBJ2-4; 8 bases agree with TRBD2. This CDR3 has 15 amino acids. The germline V gene has CDR1 WSHSY and CDR2 SAAADI. The CDR3: CPTINPGGEMHIQYF. The CDR3 DNA is TGCCCCACCATAAATCCGGGGGGGGAAATGCACATTCAGTACTTC.

This clone has just one count. J is TRBJ1-1 and V is TRBV27; the D gene is possibly TRBD1 (5 bases). The ends were cut back, 6 bases at V and 1 base at J, with 12 bases in the middle. The CDR3 has 14 amino acids. Germline loops: CDR1 MNHEY, CDR2 SMNVEV (reference sequence). Here the CDR3 DNA reads TGTGCCAGCAGCCGGGGACGGGAGAACACTGAAGCTTTCTTT. Translated, it gives CASSRGRENTEAFF.

The chain uses TRBV27 and TRBJ2-1, with 12 bases aligning to TRBD2. The CDR3 has 15 residues. CDR1 MNHEY and CDR2 SMNVEV come from the germline V gene (reference sequence). V trimming: 5 bases; J trimming: 9 bases; junction bases outside the gene matches: 8. CDR3 sequence: CASSQGLAGGSEQFF. The CDR3 coding sequence is TGTGCCAGCAGTCAGGGACTAGCGGGCGGGAGTGAGCAGTTCTTC.

The CDR3, as DNA: TGTGCCAGCAGTGATAGAAGGGTTACTGAAGCTTTCTTT. It encodes CASSDRRVTEAFF. This rearrangement joins TRBV2 to TRBJ1-1; D gene uncertain. The CDR3 length is 13 residues. Trimming pared 3 bases from V and 5 bases from J, leaving 10 bases between. Per the germline V gene, CDR1 is SNHLY and CDR2 is FYNNEI. The complete variable domain, with remaining parts taken from reference TRBV2 and TRBJ1-1, reads EPEVTQTPSHQVTQMGQEVILRCVPISNHLYFYWYRQILGQKVEFLVSFYNNEISEKSEIFDDQFSVERPDGSNFTLKIRSTKLEDSAMYFCASSDRRVTEAFFGQGTRLTVV.

This clone was detected only once. J is TRBJ2-1 and V is TRBV30; the match to TRBD2 covers 12 bases. V gave up 2 bases and J gave up 8 bases; unmatched junction bases: 7. Germline V lookup: CDR1 GTSNPN, CDR2 SVGIG (reference sequence). The CDR3 consists of 15 residues. DNA of the CDR3: TGTGCCTGGAGTTTCGGACTAGCGGGAAGGGATGAGCAGTTCTTC. Translation: CAWSFGLAGRDEQFF.

This rearrangement joins TRBV6-5 to TRBJ1-5; D unresolved. Germline V gives CDR1 MNHEY, CDR2 SVGAGI. The CDR3 spans 16 residues. V was shortened by 2 bases and J by 7 bases, with 18 bases between the two germline ends. CDR3 bases: TGTGCCAGCAGTTACCTTGGGATCGGGCGGGGACAGCCCCAGCATTTT. Amino acids: CASSYLGIGRGQPQHF.

V is TRBV7-2 and J is TRBJ1-6; D not certain. This CDR3 comprises 14 residues. Per germline, CDR1 SGHTA and CDR2 FQGNSA. V lost 5 bases and J 3 bases, leaving 8 bases between the germline ends. CDR3 region: CASSHDGYNSPLHF. DNA for the CDR3: TGTGCCAGCAGCCATGACGGCTATAATTCACCCCTCCACTTT.

The CDR3 region is CASSYSGESRQGQFF. The DNA for the CDR3 is TGTGCCAGCAGTTACTCTGGGGAATCGCGACAGGGGCAGTTCTTC. The gene calls are TRBV6-5 and TRBJ2-1, with 7 positions matching TRBD1. From germline, CDR1 is MNHEY and CDR2 SVGAGI. The junction had 11 bases not matched to a gene; V was cut back by 0 bases and J by 12 bases. The CDR3 has 15 amino acids.

The chain couples TRBV4-1 to TRBJ1-5; weak D call: TRBD1 (5 bases). The CDR3 consists of 15 residues. From germline, CDR1 is MGHRA and CDR2 YSYEKL. Trimming cost V 4 bases and J 7 bases, with 17 bases left between them. The CDR3 nucleotides are TGCGCCAGCAGCCTCGGCTTCAGGGAGCGCCAGCCCCAGCATTTT. Its translation is CASSLGFRERQPQHF.

The gene calls are TRBV6-4 and TRBJ2-3, with D perhaps matching TRBD2 (6 bases). The V and J ends lost 2 bases and 7 bases respectively, with 16 bases between them. There are 15 residues in the CDR3. Germline CDR1 is MRHNA and CDR2 is SNTAGT. CDR3 in amino acids: CASSDTSGRFHTQYF. CDR3 nucleotides: TGTGCCAGCAGTGACACCTCAGGGAGGTTTCATACGCAGTATTTT.

V gene TRBV5-8 combines with J gene TRBJ2-7, with TRBD1 matching 9 bases. The germline V gene encodes CDR1 SGHTS and CDR2 YDEGEE. The CDR3 is 15 residues long. Trimming took 5 bases from V and 0 from J; bases not matched to a gene: 6. For the CDR3, the DNA is TGTGCCAGCAGATCCGGGACAGGGATCTCCTACGAGCAGTACTTC. This translates into CASRSGTGISYEQYF.

The V call is TRBV6-2 or TRBV6-3, the J call TRBJ2-7; 11 bases agree with TRBD2. The germline CDR1 and CDR2 sequences are MNHEY and SVGEGT. The V segment lost 5 bases and the J segment 2 bases; nucleotides outside the gene matches: 11. The CDR3 has 17 amino acids. CDR3 nucleotide sequence: TGTGCCAGCAGTCTACTCACCCTAGCGGGAGGCACCTACGAGCAGTACTTC. This sequence encodes CASSLLTLAGGTYEQYF.

The rearrangement uses TRBV19 and TRBJ2-3; D is possibly TRBD2 (6 bases). The CDR3 is made up of 14 amino acids. The V gene lost 7 bases and the J gene lost 0 bases, with 11 bases spanning the gap. Germline loops: CDR1 LNHDA, CDR2 SQIVND (reference sequence). CDR3 nucleotides: TGTGCCAGTAATACGGGAGCCAGCACAGATACGCAGTATTTT. Amino acid sequence: CASNTGASTDTQYF. Full variable domain (remainder filled in from reference TRBV19 and TRBJ2-3): DGGITQSPKYLFRKEGQNVTLSCEQNLNHDAMYWYRQDPGQGLRLIYYSQIVNDFQKGDIAEGYSVSREKKESFPLTVTSAQKNPTAFYLCASNTGASTDTQYFGPGTRLTVL.

This chain links TRBV28 with TRBJ1-2; 7 bases agree with TRBD1. Germline assignment: CDR1 MDHEN and CDR2 SYDVKM. After removal of 5 bases from V and 5 bases from J, the junction contained 11 bases not matched to a gene. CDR3 size: 15 residues. CDR3 coding DNA: TGTGCCAGCAGTCCCGGGACAGTCCCTAGGTATGGCTACACCTTC. Translation gives CASSPGTVPRYGYTF.

The genes are TRBV24-1 and TRBJ2-7; 7 nucleotides line up with TRBD2. Per germline, CDR1 KGHDR and CDR2 SFDVKD. The length of the CDR3 is 14 residues. Losses at the gene ends were 5 bases for V and 1 base for J; bases not matched to a gene: 4. CDR3 protein: CATSASGNSYEQYF. CDR3 nucleotides: TGTGCCACCAGTGCGAGCGGGAATTCCTACGAGCAGTACTTC.